This TCR beta chain was documented in a study of shared clonotypes between healthy human individuals. Study information: A donor's plate count was three for CD4 naive and three for CD4 memory; CD8 naive had two and CD8 memory one. Notes on the study in general: When compared with the clonotypes that were shared by all four sorted-subset donors, the non-shared clonotypes turned out to have lower generation probabilities.

This clone was seen more than once but under ten times. What it binds is not known. The CDR3 totals 15 residues. CDR1 SGHTA and CDR2 FQGNSA come from the germline V gene. V lost 4 bases to trimming and J lost 5 bases; unmatched junction nucleotides: 1. Adults of Caucasian background living in Nashville, Tennessee made up all donors. In the original processing: ImmunoSEQ only sent back junction sequences with no quality scores, so filtering was done differently. This table comes from immunoSEQ multiplex PCR, and its TCRdb copy is limited to in-frame clones, with some not included. V and J calls and clone size are those listed in that table; D and trimming were worked out from the DNA. The table lists about 960,000 clones, about 80% of them singletons.

The chain carries TRBV7-2 and TRBJ2-2, with 13 bases fitting TRBD2. Specimen: memory CD4+ T cells sorted from blood. The subset is: CD45RA-negative fraction. The clonotype was recovered from a man in his late teens or twenties in good health. In DNA form, the CDR3 reads TGTGCCAGCAGCTGGGGACTAGCGGGAACCGGGGAGCTGTTTTTT. This sequence encodes CASSWGLAGTGELFF.